This T cell receptor beta chain came from a study of blood T cell repertoires in COVID-19. Study-wide background: Whether acute or convalescent, the COVID-19 samples came from the United States, Italy and Spain. Sample material is recorded as cDNA or gDNA derived from T cells, B-cell-depleted T cells, or PBMCs.

Per the authors' pipeline: Reference gene primer amplification gave estimated nucleated cell counts. Profiling relied on immunoSEQ multiplex PCR, and the TCRdb table lists in-frame clones only, not all of them. From that table come the V and J calls and clone size; the DNA was used to work out D and trimming. The repertoire holds 130,000 to 150,000 clones, with around 80% as singletons. The V gene's germline CDR1 is SGHTA and CDR2 FQGTGA. The CDR3 is 15 amino acids. Trimming removed 5 bases at V and 4 bases at J, with 16 bases between. This sequence joins TRBV7-3 and TRBJ2-3; TRBD1 might be the D (6 bases). The sequencing input was peripheral blood. This sequence was found in a woman at least 80 years old in a cohort sampled during active or convalescent COVID-19. The CDR3 nucleotides are TGTGCCAGCAGCAGGGGGTCACTGGGGTCAGATACGCAGTATTTT. Encoded protein: CASSRGSLGSDTQYF.